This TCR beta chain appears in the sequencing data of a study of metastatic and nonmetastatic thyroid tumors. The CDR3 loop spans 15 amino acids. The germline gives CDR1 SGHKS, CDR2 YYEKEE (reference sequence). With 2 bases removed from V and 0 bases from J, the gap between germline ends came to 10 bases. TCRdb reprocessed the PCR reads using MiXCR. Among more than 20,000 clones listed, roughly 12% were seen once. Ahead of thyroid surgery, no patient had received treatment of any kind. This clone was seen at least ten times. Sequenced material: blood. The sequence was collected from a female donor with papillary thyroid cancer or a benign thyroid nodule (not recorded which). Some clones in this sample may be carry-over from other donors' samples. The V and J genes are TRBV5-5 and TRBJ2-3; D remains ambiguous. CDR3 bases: TGTGCCAGCAGCTTCGCCTCTACTAGCACAGATACGCAGTATTTT. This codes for CASSFASTSTDTQYF. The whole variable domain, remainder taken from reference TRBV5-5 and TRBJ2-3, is DAGVTQSPTHLIKTRGQQVTLRCSPISGHKSVSWYQQVLGQGPQFIFQYYEKEERGRGNFPDRFSARQFPNYSSELNVNALLLGDSALYLCASSFASTSTDTQYFGPGTRLTVL.